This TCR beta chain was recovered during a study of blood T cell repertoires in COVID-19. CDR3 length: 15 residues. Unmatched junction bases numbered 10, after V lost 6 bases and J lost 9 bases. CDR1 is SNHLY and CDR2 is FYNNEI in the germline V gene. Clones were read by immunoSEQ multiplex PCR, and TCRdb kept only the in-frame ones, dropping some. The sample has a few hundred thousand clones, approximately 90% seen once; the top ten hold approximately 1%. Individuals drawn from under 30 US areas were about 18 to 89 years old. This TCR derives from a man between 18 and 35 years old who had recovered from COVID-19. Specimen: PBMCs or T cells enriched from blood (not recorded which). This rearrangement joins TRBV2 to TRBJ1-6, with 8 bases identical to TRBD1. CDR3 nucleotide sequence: TGTGCCAGCAGAGCGGACAGGGTTCCCCTTTCACCCCTCCACTTT. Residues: CASRADRVPLSPLHF. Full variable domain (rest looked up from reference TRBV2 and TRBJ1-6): EPEVTQTPSHQVTQMGQEVILRCVPISNHLYFYWYRQILGQKVEFLVSFYNNEISEKSEIFDDQFSVERPDGSNFTLKIRSTKLEDSAMYFCASRADRVPLSPLHFGNGTRLTVT.